This passage covers 16 T cell receptor beta chains from one sample sequenced in a study of shared clonotypes between healthy human individuals. Libraries were prepared by immunoSEQ multiplex PCR; TCRdb keeps only in-frame clonotypes and omits some of them. The data show 1.4 million to 1.5 million clones, with around 97% seen just once and roughly 1.2% held by the top ten. Sequencing was done on a sample of naive CD4+ T cells sorted from blood. Subset given: CD45RA+ positively selected. These TCRs come from a man between 25 and 39 years old in good health.

For this clone: This CDR3 is also generated by other DNA sequences in the sample. This chain links TRBV15 with TRBJ1-5; no firm D call. Between the trimmed V and J ends, which lost 0 bases and 6 bases, there was a span of 6 bases. The CDR3 length is 13 residues. Germline CDR1 is LNHNV and CDR2 is YYDKDF (reference sequence). The CDR3 loop reads CATSRDFGQPQHF. The CDR3 DNA follows: TGTGCCACCAGCAGAGATTTCGGTCAGCCCCAGCATTTT.

The chain joins TRBV7-9 to TRBJ2-1; D not resolved. The CDR3 extends over 12 amino acids. Trimming stripped 5 bases from V and 6 bases from J, with 8 bases between. Per the germline V gene, CDR1 is SEHNR and CDR2 is FQNEAQ (reference sequence). CDR3 coding DNA: TGTGCCAGCAGCCGGAAGACCAATGAGCAGTTCTTC. Translating gives CASSRKTNEQFF. The full variable domain, completed using reference TRBV7-9 and TRBJ2-1, is DTGVSQNPRHKITKRGQNVTFRCDPISEHNRLYWYRQTLGQGPEFLTYFQNEAQLEKSRLLSDRFSAERPKGSFSTLEIQRTEQGDSAMYLCASSRKTNEQFFGPGTRLTVL.

This clone was picked up one time. The gene calls are TRBV5-1 and TRBJ2-5; no clear D. The V and J ends lost 0 bases and 5 bases respectively, with 11 bases between them. This CDR3 contains 14 residues. The germline V gene encodes CDR1 SGHRS and CDR2 YFSETQ. The CDR3 DNA reads as TGCGCCAGCAGCTTGGGAATGGGGTCTGAGACCCAGTACTTC. It translates to CASSLGMGSETQYF.

V usage is TRBV9 and J usage is TRBJ2-7, with TRBD2 as a possible D gene (5 bases). The V end lost 0 bases, the J end lost 1 base, and 8 bases lay between the germline ends. The germline V gene has CDR1 SGDLS and CDR2 YYNGEE. The CDR3 covers 14 residues. The CDR3, as DNA: TGTGCCAGCAGCGTAGAGAGCGGTTCCTACGAGCAGTACTTC. Its protein is CASSVESGSYEQYF.

The CDR3 loop is CASSPTPMYEQYF. CDR3 DNA sequence: TGTGCCAGCAGCCCGACCCCTATGTACGAGCAGTACTTC. V is TRBV28 and J is TRBJ2-7, with D hard to call. Trimming left V 6 bases short and J 4 bases short, with 13 bases between. The CDR3 is 13 residues long. Germline CDR1 reads MDHEN; CDR2 reads SYDVKM.

To note about this clone: Other DNA sequences of this sample code for an identical CDR3. V is TRBV5-1 and J is TRBJ2-1, with 8 positions matching TRBD2. The CDR3 spans 16 residues. CDR1 and CDR2 from the germline V gene are SGHRS and YFSETQ. The ends lost 0 bases at V and 0 bases at J; junction bases unmatched: 2. The CDR3 reads CASSLGGGSSYNEQFF. The CDR3, as DNA: TGCGCCAGCAGCTTGGGCGGGGGGAGCTCCTACAATGAGCAGTTCTTC. Full variable domain (missing parts from reference TRBV5-1 and TRBJ2-1): KAGVTQTPRYLIKTRGQQVTLSCSPISGHRSVSWYQQTPGQGLQFLFEYFSETQRNKGNFPGRFSGRQFSNSRSEMNVSTLELGDSALYLCASSLGGGSSYNEQFFGPGTRLTVL.

This clone was observed once. This chain links TRBV21-1 with TRBJ2-1; the tabulated D call, TRBD1, remains unverified against the DNA. TRBV21-1 represents a pseudogene. The CDR3 spans 15 residues. The CDR3 DNA reads as TGTGCCAGCAGGAAATCGACAGCCTCCTACAATGAGCAGTTCTTC. Its protein product is CASRKSTASYNEQFF.

V gene TRBV10-3 combines with J gene TRBJ2-5, with 8 nucleotides matching TRBD2. CDR3 length: 15 residues. V shed 0 bases and J 1 base; nucleotides not matched to a gene: 1. The germline V gene has CDR1 ENHRY and CDR2 SYGVKD. The CDR3 is CAISESRGGQETQYF. For the CDR3, the DNA is TGTGCCATCAGTGAGTCCCGGGGGGGCCAAGAGACCCAGTACTTC.

V gene TRBV25-1 combines with J gene TRBJ2-5, with TRBD2 matching 12 bases. There are 16 residues in the CDR3. V dropped 3 bases and J dropped 5; count of bases not matched to a gene: 7. Germline V gene sequence: CDR1 MGHDK, CDR2 SYGVNS. This chain's CDR3 is CASSEMTSGRGETQYF. The CDR3 bases are TGTGCCAGCAGTGAGATGACTAGCGGGAGAGGGGAGACCCAGTACTTC.

The chain recombines TRBV28 with TRBJ2-1, with 13 positions matching TRBD2. V was clipped by 5 bases and J by 4 bases; unmatched bases: 11. The germline CDR1 and CDR2 sequences are MDHEN and SYDVKM. The CDR3 spans 18 residues. The CDR3 DNA reads TGTGCCAGCAGTCCCCTCTTATGGGGACTAGCGGGGTACAATGAGCAGTTCTTC. Its protein is CASSPLLWGLAGYNEQFF. The complete variable domain, with remaining parts taken from reference TRBV28 and TRBJ2-1, reads DVKVTQSSRYLVKRTGEKVFLECVQDMDHENMFWYRQDPGLGLRLIYFSYDVKMKEKGDIPEGYSVSREKKERFSLILESASTNQTSMYLCASSPLLWGLAGYNEQFFGPGTRLTVL.

The chain is built from TRBV11-3 and TRBJ2-7; 10 nucleotides align to TRBD1. The J segment lost 2 bases and the V segment lost 5 bases, leaving 6 bases of the junction unmatched. CDR1 and CDR2 from the germline V gene are SGHNT and YENEEA. The CDR3 covers 15 residues. The CDR3 here is CASSRPGQGPYEQYF. CDR3 DNA sequence: TGTGCCAGCAGCAGACCGGGACAGGGGCCCTACGAGCAGTACTTC.

J is TRBJ2-3 and V is TRBV5-4, with 8 bases fitting TRBD2. Trimming removed 9 bases from V and 6 bases from J; junction bases left unmatched: 12. The CDR3 has 14 amino acids. Germline V lookup: CDR1 SGHNT, CDR2 YYREEE (reference sequence). CDR3 residues: CATRPAGVRDTQYF. CDR3 in DNA: TGTGCCACCCGGCCAGCGGGAGTTAGGGATACGCAGTATTTT. Combining the CDR3 with reference TRBV5-4 and TRBJ2-3 gives the whole variable domain ETGVTQSPTHLIKTRGQQVTLRCSSQSGHNTVSWYQQALGQGPQFIFQYYREEENGRGNFPPRFSGLQFPNYSSELNVNALELDDSALYLCATRPAGVRDTQYFGPGTRLTVL.

The genes are TRBV19 and TRBJ2-7; no reliable D call. Germline CDR1 and CDR2: LNHDA and SQIVND (reference sequence). This CDR3 comprises 14 residues. V dropped 6 bases and J dropped 2 bases, with 14 bases sitting between them. In DNA form, the CDR3 reads TGTGCCAGTAGGACTTCGGACGTAGCCTACGAGCAGTACTTC. Translating gives CASRTSDVAYEQYF.

The table lists this clone with a count of one. This chain connects TRBV11-2 to TRBJ2-5, with 9 positions matching TRBD1. The CDR3 is made up of 16 amino acids. Germline V gene lookup returns CDR1 SGHAT and CDR2 FQNNGV. V was clipped by 5 bases and J by 5 bases; unmatched bases: 12. The CDR3, as DNA: TGTGCCAGCAGCAACCGGGACAGGGCGTTGATGGAGACCCAGTACTTC. This sequence encodes CASSNRDRALMETQYF.

This chain joins TRBV5-1 and TRBJ1-5; 7 nucleotides line up with TRBD1. V lost 4 bases to trimming and J lost 4 bases; unmatched junction nucleotides: 8. CDR1 SGHRS and CDR2 YFSETQ come from the germline V gene. There are 15 residues in the CDR3. As DNA, the CDR3 is TGCGCCAGCAGCCCCCTCGGGACAGATAATCAGCCCCAGCATTTT. It specifies CASSPLGTDNQPQHF.

The rearrangement links TRBV20-1 to TRBJ2-4; no clear D gene. Trimming shortened V by 6 bases and J by 0 bases, and 3 bases separated the two germline ends. CDR1 DFQATT and CDR2 SNEGSKA come from the germline V gene (reference sequence). This CDR3 has 11 residues. The CDR3 nucleotides are TGCAGTGCAGTAGCCAAAAACATTCAGTACTTC. It specifies CSAVAKNIQYF.